A single sample gave rise to the 5 T cell receptor beta chains below, sequenced in a study of response to subunit inactivated influenza vaccine. In TCRdb, the RT-PCR reads were re-called with MiXCR into one record per CDR3 protein. This sample yields about 500,000 distinct CDR3 sequences, of which approximately 15% are seen a single time; less than 4% belongs to the top ten. This specimen was CD4+ T cells sorted from PBMCs, taken less than 30 months after vaccination. The origin of the receptors is a man between 50 and 75 years old who received an inactivated influenza vaccine.

The chain recombines TRBV20-1 with TRBJ2-7; TRBD2 is a possible D gene (5 bases). Germline CDR1 reads DFQATT; CDR2 reads SNEGSKA (reference sequence). The CDR3 extends over 11 amino acids. CDR3 loop: CSASRGYEQYF. CDR3 nucleotides: TGCAGCGCCTCACGGGGCTACGAGCAGTACTTC.

This clonotype was seen only a few times. The J gene is TRBJ2-5, the V gene TRBV7-8, with 10 bases fitting TRBD2. Germline lookup yields CDR1 SGHVS and CDR2 FQNEAQ. V lost 5 bases to trimming and J lost 2 bases; unmatched junction nucleotides: 11. The CDR3 extends over 17 amino acids. CDR3 DNA sequence: TGTGCCAGCAGCGGAAGTCCTAGCGGGAGATTTCAAGAGACCCAGTACTTC. Protein: CASSGSPSGRFQETQYF.

This clonotype has only a few counts. The junction departs from germline at one end; a sequencing error may be responsible. J is TRBJ2-3 and V is TRBV29-1; perhaps TRBD1 as D (6 bases). This CDR3 is 13 amino acids long. Germline assignment: CDR1 SQVTM and CDR2 ANQGSEA. The CDR3 DNA follows: TGCAGCGTTGTACAGGGTGGCACATATACGCAGTATTTT. Protein: CSVVQGGTYTQYF.

The genes are TRBV21-1 and TRBJ2-7; TRBD1 is the table's D call, not checked against the DNA. TRBV21-1 is an annotated pseudogene. This CDR3 spans 17 amino acids. The CDR3 loop reads CASSKAFKARGGHEQYF. The CDR3 DNA follows: TGTGCCAGCAGCAAAGCCTTCAAGGCCAGGGGCGGCCACGAGCAGTACTTC.

J is TRBJ2-7 and V is TRBV7-2; D gene uncertain. V was cut by 1 base and J by 6 bases, with 13 bases left in between. Germline V lookup: CDR1 SGHTA, CDR2 FQGNSA. The CDR3 sequence is 14 residues long. The CDR3 protein is CASSLVRLSSEQYF. The CDR3 nucleotides read TGTGCCAGCAGCTTAGTTAGGCTATCTAGCGAGCAGTACTTC.